This T cell receptor (beta chain) was sequenced for a study of blood T cells in healthy people across ages. With a J-beta primer mix and a sample-barcoded 5' primer, a second PCR ran about 7 to 11 cycles. A single record per CDR3 protein comes from TCRdb applying MiXCR to the 5' RACE reads. The profile shows around 500,000 distinct CDR3 sequences, around a quarter of them singletons. The junction had 18 bases not matched to a gene; V was cut back by 7 bases and J by 8 bases. The CDR3 is made up of 18 amino acids. Germline V lookup: CDR1 MNHEY, CDR2 SMNVEV (reference sequence). Another study also made use of these data, one on T cells of mothers and their children. That publication notes: Mother-child pairs who were related displayed a slightly higher overlap than unrelated pairs, a difference that was non-significant.

J is TRBJ2-3 and V is TRBV27; 13 bases agree with TRBD2. Sample: blood. This TCR was recovered from a boy aged 2 to 10 in good health. DNA of the CDR3: TGTGCCAGCATCCTATCCACCGGACTAGCGGGAGCCTCGGGTACGCAGTATTTT. Translation gives CASILSTGLAGASGTQYF.